This T cell receptor (beta chain) was recorded in a study of blood T cells in healthy people across ages. There are 13 residues in the CDR3. Together with a sample-barcoded 5' primer, a J-beta primer mix was included in a second PCR lasting roughly 6 to 12 cycles. TCRdb called the 5' RACE reads again in MiXCR, with one record for every CDR3 protein. The table has around 970,000 distinct CDR3 sequences, roughly half seen once. Sequencing used blood. The chain has TRBV21-1 and TRBJ2-1. TRBV21-1 is reported as a pseudogene. This receptor was obtained from a woman aged 55-69 years in good health. CDR3 sequence (DNA): TGTGCCAGCACCTGGAAGGGCTACCATGAGCAGTTCTTC. Translating gives CASTWKGYHEQFF.